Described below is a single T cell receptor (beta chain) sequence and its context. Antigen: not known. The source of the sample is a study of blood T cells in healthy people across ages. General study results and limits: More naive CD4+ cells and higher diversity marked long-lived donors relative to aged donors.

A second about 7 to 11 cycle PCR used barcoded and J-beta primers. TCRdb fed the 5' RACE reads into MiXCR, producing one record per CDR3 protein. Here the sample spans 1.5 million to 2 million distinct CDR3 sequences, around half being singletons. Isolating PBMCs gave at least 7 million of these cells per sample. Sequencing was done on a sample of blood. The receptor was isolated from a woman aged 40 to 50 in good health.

The CDR3 DNA is TGCAGCGTTGGGGACACCTATGGCTACACCTTC. Amino acid sequence: CSVGDTYGYTF. The V gene is TRBV29-1, the J gene TRBJ1-2, with a weak D call TRBD1 (6 bases). V was trimmed by 4 bases and J by 4 bases, leaving 7 bases between them. Germline-derived CDR1 and CDR2 are SQVTM and ANQGSEA. This CDR3 region has 11 residues.